The next 5 T cell receptor beta chains were all read from a single sample in a study of OX40 agonist ivuxolimab in advanced cancers. Using immunoSEQ multiplex PCR, the repertoire was profiled, and TCRdb retains in-frame clones only, with some absent. The sample lists about 50,000 clones, around 80% occurring once. This material consisted of CD4+ or CD8+ T cells sorted from blood, taken in a trial of the OX40 agonist ivuxolimab. These receptors all stem from an adult with an advanced solid tumor such as melanoma, head and neck, liver or kidney cancer.

This chain links TRBV4-1 with TRBJ1-4, with D uncertain. Per the germline V gene, CDR1 is MGHRA and CDR2 is YSYEKL. The CDR3 is 13 amino acids. Trimming shortened V by 0 bases and J by 6 bases, and 5 bases separated the two germline ends. CDR3: CASSQELDEKLFF. The CDR3 DNA follows: TGCGCCAGCAGCCAAGAATTGGATGAAAAACTGTTTTTT.

The V call is TRBV7-8, the J call TRBJ2-3; possible D gene TRBD2, 6 bases. V was cut by 5 bases and J by 1 base, with 25 bases left in between. This CDR3 region has 19 residues. From germline, CDR1 is SGHVS and CDR2 FQNEAQ. The CDR3 region is CASSPRRTTRPPGTDTQYF. The CDR3 DNA reads TGTGCCAGCAGCCCCAGGAGGACTACCCGCCCGCCTGGCACAGATACGCAGTATTTT.

This clone has more than one count but fewer than ten. The chain couples TRBV6-5 to TRBJ2-1; D may correspond to TRBD1 or TRBD2 (5 bases each). CDR1 MNHEY and CDR2 SVGAGI come from the germline V gene. CDR3 length: 16 amino acids. V was shortened by 4 bases and J by 7 bases, with 20 bases between the two germline ends. The DNA of the CDR3 is TGTGCCAGCAGTTCCCACCAGGGAGTAGGCGTAAATGAGCAGTTCTTC. As protein: CASSSHQGVGVNEQFF.

The V and J genes are TRBV19 and TRBJ1-4, with D tentatively TRBD1 (6 bases). The V end was cut by 5 bases, the J end by 8 bases, with 18 bases between. The CDR3 length is 15 residues. CDR1 is LNHDA, CDR2 SQIVND, per germline (reference sequence). The CDR3: CASSLTGGWYEKLFF. CDR3 coding DNA: TGTGCCAGTAGTTTGACAGGAGGGTGGTACGAAAAACTGTTTTTT. The complete variable domain, with remaining parts taken from reference TRBV19 and TRBJ1-4, reads DGGITQSPKYLFRKEGQNVTLSCEQNLNHDAMYWYRQDPGQGLRLIYYSQIVNDFQKGDIAEGYSVSREKKESFPLTVTSAQKNPTAFYLCASSLTGGWYEKLFFGSGTQLSVL.

The gene calls are TRBV7-6 and TRBJ2-7, with a possible D match to TRBD2 (6 bases). The V end was cut by 5 bases, the J end by 4 bases, with 15 bases between. The CDR3 has 14 amino acids. Germline values: CDR1 SGHVS, CDR2 FNYEAQ. The CDR3 region has the DNA TGTGCCAGCAGCCCGGGACCACGGGGGTACGAGCAGTACTTC. Its protein is CASSPGPRGYEQYF.